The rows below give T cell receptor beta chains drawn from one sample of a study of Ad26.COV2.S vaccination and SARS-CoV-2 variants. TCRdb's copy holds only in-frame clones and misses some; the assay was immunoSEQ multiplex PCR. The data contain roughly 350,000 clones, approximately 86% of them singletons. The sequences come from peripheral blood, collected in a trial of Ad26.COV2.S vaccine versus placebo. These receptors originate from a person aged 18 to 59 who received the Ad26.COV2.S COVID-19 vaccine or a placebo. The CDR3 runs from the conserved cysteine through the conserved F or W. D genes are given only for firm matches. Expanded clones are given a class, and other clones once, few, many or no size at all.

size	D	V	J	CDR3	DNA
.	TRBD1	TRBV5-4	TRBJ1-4	CASSRGQSNNEKLFF	TGTGCCAGCAGCCGGGGACAGTCCAATAATGAAAAACTGTTTTTT
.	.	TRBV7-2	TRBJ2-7	CASSLVGRVMREQYF	TGTGCCAGCAGCTTAGTGGGCAGGGTTATGCGCGAGCAGTACTTC
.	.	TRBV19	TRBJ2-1	CASSIEPERYYNEQFF	TGTGCCAGTAGTATCGAACCTGAGCGGTATTACAATGAGCAGTTCTTC
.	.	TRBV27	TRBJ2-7	CASSLRASDPYEQYF	TGTGCCAGCAGTTTAAGGGCTAGCGACCCCTACGAGCAGTACTTC
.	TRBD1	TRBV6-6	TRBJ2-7	CASNKGTGAVYEQYF	TGTGCCAGCAACAAAGGGACAGGGGCCGTCTACGAGCAGTACTTC
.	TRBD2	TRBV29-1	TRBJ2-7	CSVVRLAGGSYEQYF	TGCAGCGTGGTCAGACTAGCGGGAGGGTCCTACGAGCAGTACTTC
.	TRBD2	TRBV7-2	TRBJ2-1	CASSWGLASSNEQFF	TGTGCCAGCAGCTGGGGACTAGCCAGTTCGAATGAGCAGTTCTTC
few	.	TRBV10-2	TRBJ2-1	CASSGGWGLGFLQGEQFF	TGCGCCAGCAGTGGGGGATGGGGACTGGGCTTTCTTCAAGGTGAGCAGTTCTTC
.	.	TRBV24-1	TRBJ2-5	CATSDAGQNQETQYF	TGTGCCACCAGTGACGCTGGACAGAACCAAGAGACCCAGTACTTC
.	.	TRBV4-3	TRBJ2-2	CASSQAIIGHGELFF	TGCGCCAGCAGCCAAGCTATAATAGGACATGGGGAGCTGTTTTTT
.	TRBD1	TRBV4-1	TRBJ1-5	CASSQRQGSGPQHF	TGCGCCAGCAGCCAAAGACAGGGGTCTGGGCCCCAGCATTTT
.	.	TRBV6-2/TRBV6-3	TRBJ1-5	CASSYLDRLTLNQPQHF	TGTGCCAGCAGTTACCTGGACCGACTCACCCTCAATCAGCCCCAGCATTTT
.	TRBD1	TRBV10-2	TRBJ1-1	CASRGPDRAAFF	TGCGCCAGCAGGGGCCCGGACAGGGCAGCTTTCTTT
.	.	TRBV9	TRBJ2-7	CASSVEPRWENEQYF	TGTGCCAGCAGCGTAGAGCCTAGATGGGAGAACGAGCAGTACTTC
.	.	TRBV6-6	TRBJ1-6	CASRLAGDSPLHF	TGTGCCAGCAGACTAGCAGGAGACTCACCCCTCCACTTT